The source of this T cell receptor (beta chain) is a study of breast tumors, draining lymph nodes, adjacent tissues. A note on this clonotype: Its antigen is unknown.

Losses at the gene ends were 4 bases for V and 2 bases for J; bases not matched to a gene: 8. The germline V gene encodes CDR1 GTSNPN and CDR2 SVGIG (reference sequence). The length of the CDR3 is 17 residues. Whole-study results and caveats: Tumor repertoires ranked between lymph nodes and nontumor tissue in diversity, with V and J gene preferences. The data were judged consistent with most tumor T cells coming from lymph node and expanding in tumor.

MiXCR, run by TCRdb on the multiplex PCR reads, gives a single entry per CDR3 protein. Seen here are about 270,000 distinct CDR3 sequences, 30% observed once, and the top ten hold around 1%. The lymph nodes were axillary draining lymph nodes from breast cancer patients. Sequenced input: axillary lymph node tissue. The receptor was derived from a female donor with breast cancer. Some clones in this sample may be carry-over from other donors' samples. This sequence joins TRBV30 and TRBJ2-6, with 10 bases fitting TRBD2. The CDR3 loop is CAWNGRLAGTGANVLTF. For the CDR3, the DNA is TGTGCCTGGAACGGACGACTAGCGGGTACTGGGGCCAACGTCCTGACTTTC.